This passage covers 28 T cell receptor beta chains from one sample sequenced in a study of blood T cell repertoires in COVID-19. Assay: immunoSEQ multiplex PCR; the TCRdb copy retains only in-frame clones and omits some. The data contain around 140,000 clones, 70% to 85% of them singletons. Sequencing was performed on peripheral blood. The receptors derive from a man aged 55 to 70 with active or convalescent COVID-19.

The chain is built from TRBV7-2 and TRBJ1-1, with TRBD1 matching 7 bases. Germline loops: CDR1 SGHTA, CDR2 FQGNSA. V was pared by 1 base and J by 11 bases, with 4 bases of the junction left unmatched. This CDR3 is built from 12 residues. In nucleotides, the CDR3 is TGTGCCAGCAGCTTAGGAATGACAGGGGCTTTCTTT. Protein product: CASSLGMTGAFF.

The chain combines TRBV28 with TRBJ2-7, with 7 bases that match TRBD1. In germline, CDR1 is MDHEN, CDR2 SYDVKM. The CDR3 has 15 amino acids. V lost 5 bases to trimming and J lost 1 base; unmatched junction nucleotides: 8. This chain's CDR3 is CASSAPGQTSYEQYF. Written as DNA, the CDR3 is TGTGCCAGCAGTGCACCGGGACAGACTTCCTACGAGCAGTACTTC.

The V gene is TRBV18, the J gene TRBJ1-5, with D possibly being TRBD1 (6 bases). CDR1 is KGHSH, CDR2 LQKENI, per germline. The V gene lost 2 bases and the J gene lost 7 bases, with 12 bases spanning the gap. CDR3 length equals 14 residues. CDR3 region: CASSPASGTQPQHF. The DNA of the CDR3 is TGTGCCAGCTCACCAGCTTCAGGGACACAGCCCCAGCATTTT.

The chain couples TRBV27 to TRBJ1-4, with 9 bases aligning to TRBD1. Germline lookup yields CDR1 MNHEY and CDR2 SMNVEV (reference sequence). The CDR3 length is 17 residues. Trimming at V came to 0 bases and at J to 2 bases, leaving 4 bases not matched to a gene. CDR3 DNA: TGTGCCAGCAGTTTATCGGGACAGGGAAGGACTAATGAAAAACTGTTTTTT. The encoded protein is CASSLSGQGRTNEKLFF.

This chain connects TRBV11-2 to TRBJ1-3; D unresolved. In germline, CDR1 is SGHAT, CDR2 FQNNGV. The length of the CDR3 is 16 residues. V was cut by 1 base and J by 2 bases, with 12 bases left in between. CDR3 nucleotide sequence: TGTGCCAGCAGCTTAGGGCAGACACTGGCTGGAAACACCATATATTTT. Protein: CASSLGQTLAGNTIYF.

The V and J genes are TRBV7-2 and TRBJ2-1, with TRBD2 matching 7 bases. The CDR3 has 15 residues. Unmatched junction bases numbered 3, after V lost 3 bases and J lost 1 base. CDR1 and CDR2 from the germline V gene are SGHTA and FQGNSA. The DNA for the CDR3 is TGTGCCAGCAGCTTTAGTAGCGGGTCCTACAATGAGCAGTTCTTC. The encoded protein is CASSFSSGSYNEQFF.

The chain is built from TRBV19 and TRBJ2-7; 10 bases are shared with TRBD1. The germline V gene has CDR1 LNHDA and CDR2 SQIVND (reference sequence). The CDR3 is 15 residues long. Unmatched junction bases numbered 5, after V lost 5 bases and J lost 1 base. The CDR3 here is CASSPGQGNSYEQYF. The CDR3 coding sequence is TGTGCCAGTAGTCCGGGACAGGGGAATTCCTACGAGCAGTACTTC.

The chain joins TRBV7-2 to TRBJ2-2; 8 positions match TRBD2. Germline loops: CDR1 SGHTA, CDR2 FQGNSA. After removal of 5 bases from V and 4 bases from J, the junction contained 9 bases not matched to a gene. This CDR3 has 16 amino acids. The CDR3 sequence: CASSRGMLAGTGELFF. The CDR3 DNA reads TGTGCCAGCAGCAGAGGGATGCTAGCGGGCACCGGGGAGCTGTTTTTT.

This clone was observed many times. The rearrangement links TRBV11-3 to TRBJ1-1, with 8 bases fitting TRBD1. This CDR3 is 13 amino acids long. V shed 6 bases, J shed 6 bases, and the junction held 6 bases outside the gene matches. The germline V gene encodes CDR1 SGHNT and CDR2 YENEEA. Here the CDR3 reads CASRDRVDAEAFF. In nucleotides, the CDR3 is TGTGCCAGCAGGGACAGGGTTGACGCTGAAGCTTTCTTT.

The rearrangement links TRBV7-2 to TRBJ2-3, with 13 bases lining up with TRBD2. Looked up from germline, CDR1 is SGHTA and CDR2 is FQGNSA. This CDR3 spans 17 amino acids. V lost 5 bases to trimming and J lost 3 bases; unmatched junction nucleotides: 8. The CDR3 nucleotides are TGTGCCAGCAGCACCCGACTAGCGGGGGGTCAAACAGATACGCAGTATTTT. Translating gives CASSTRLAGGQTDTQYF. The full variable domain, in which reference TRBV7-2 and TRBJ2-3 provide the parts outside the CDR3, is GAGVSQSPSNKVTEKGKDVELRCDPISGHTALYWYRQSLGQGLEFLIYFQGNSAPDKSGLPSDRFSAERTGGSVSTLTIQRTQQEDSAVYLCASSTRLAGGQTDTQYFGPGTRLTVL.

The rearrangement links TRBV5-1 to TRBJ2-5; TRBD2 matches 12 bases. CDR3 length: 18 amino acids. With 0 bases clipped from V and 0 bases from J, the junction kept 6 bases outside the gene matches. Germline V gene lookup returns CDR1 SGHRS and CDR2 YFSETQ. In DNA form, the CDR3 reads TGCGCCAGCAGCTTGGCTGGTCTAGCGGGAGGGTACCAAGAGACCCAGTACTTC. Amino acids: CASSLAGLAGGYQETQYF.

This clone occurred a few times. This rearrangement joins TRBV25-1 to TRBJ1-2, with TRBD1 matching 8 bases. The length of the CDR3 is 16 residues. CDR1 and CDR2 from the germline V gene are MGHDK and SYGVNS. The V gene end was trimmed by 5 bases and the J gene end by 2 bases; junction bases not matched to a gene: 10. CDR3 sequence: CASSPGQEIRNYGYTF. CDR3 bases: TGTGCCAGCAGTCCGGGACAGGAGATACGAAACTATGGCTACACCTTC.

This chain joins TRBV5-1 and TRBJ2-5; 8 bases map to TRBD2. CDR3 length equals 17 residues. V lost 3 bases, J lost 4 bases, and 14 bases stayed unmatched. Per the germline V gene, CDR1 is SGHRS and CDR2 is YFSETQ. As DNA, the CDR3 is TGCGCCAGCAGCTCAATTTTGGACGGGAGGGGGTCAGAGACCCAGTACTTC. It encodes CASSSILDGRGSETQYF. Using reference TRBV5-1 and TRBJ2-5 for the parts outside the CDR3, the full variable domain is KAGVTQTPRYLIKTRGQQVTLSCSPISGHRSVSWYQQTPGQGLQFLFEYFSETQRNKGNFPGRFSGRQFSNSRSEMNVSTLELGDSALYLCASSSILDGRGSETQYFGPGTRLLVL.

V gene TRBV2 combines with J gene TRBJ1-1; D call uncertain. V lost 3 bases and J 0 bases, leaving 11 bases between the germline ends. This CDR3 has 15 residues. The V gene's germline CDR1 is SNHLY and CDR2 FYNNEI. The DNA for the CDR3 is TGTGCCAGCAGTGATCGTGACACAATGAACACTGAAGCTTTCTTT. This gives the protein CASSDRDTMNTEAFF.

In its sample, this clone was seen a few times. This sequence joins TRBV11-3 and TRBJ1-1; possibly TRBD1 for D (5 bases). The CDR3 sequence is 15 residues long. The V end lost 4 bases, the J end lost 4 bases, and 16 bases lay between the germline ends. Germline V lookup: CDR1 SGHNT, CDR2 YENEEA. The CDR3 region is CASSYFGGEITEAFF. The DNA for the CDR3 is TGTGCCAGCAGCTACTTCGGGGGAGAGATCACTGAAGCTTTCTTT.

The J gene is TRBJ1-4, the V gene TRBV19, with 9 bases matching TRBD1. Germline CDR1 is LNHDA and CDR2 is SQIVND (reference sequence). Trimming removed 6 bases from V and 0 bases from J; junction bases left unmatched: 8. This CDR3 comprises 17 residues. This CDR3 is CASRLDGQGTTNEKLFF. CDR3 bases: TGTGCCAGTAGACTAGACGGACAGGGGACAACTAATGAAAAACTGTTTTTT.

The chain couples TRBV27 to TRBJ1-2; D possibly corresponds to TRBD1 (6 bases). This CDR3 spans 13 amino acids. CDR1 is MNHEY, CDR2 SMNVEV, per germline (reference sequence). V was pared by 6 bases and J by 4 bases, with 12 bases between. The CDR3 protein is CASRETGLYGYTF. CDR3 coding DNA: TGTGCCAGCAGGGAAACAGGGCTCTATGGCTACACCTTC.

The genes are TRBV18 and TRBJ2-5; a weak D match, TRBD2 (5 bases). The CDR3 length is 13 residues. V lost 5 bases to trimming and J lost 5 bases, with 12 bases between them. Germline-derived CDR1 and CDR2 are KGHSH and LQKENI. The CDR3 DNA follows: TGTGCCAGCTCATCGACTACTTTGGAGACCCAGTACTTC. This translates into CASSSTTLETQYF.

A single count supports this clone. This rearrangement joins TRBV24-1 to TRBJ2-1; 8 bases agree with TRBD2. With 5 bases clipped from V and 5 bases from J, the junction kept 7 bases outside the gene matches. CDR3 size: 15 residues. Germline lookup yields CDR1 KGHDR and CDR2 SFDVKD. The CDR3 DNA sequence: TGTGCCACCAGTGGCCCAGCGGGAGCGGACAATGAGCAGTTCTTC. Its translation: CATSGPAGADNEQFF.

This chain uses TRBV2 with TRBJ2-5; TRBD1 might be the D (6 bases). The ends were cut back, 6 bases at V and 0 bases at J, with 23 bases in the middle. Germline V gives CDR1 SNHLY, CDR2 FYNNEI. The CDR3 has 18 amino acids. CDR3 amino acids: CASSLRGAQGWNQETQYF. The CDR3 nucleotides are TGTGCCAGCAGCCTCCGAGGGGCGCAGGGGTGGAACCAAGAGACCCAGTACTTC.

The rearrangement joins TRBV11-2 to TRBJ2-1; no definite D call. The V and J ends lost 1 base and 9 bases respectively, with 4 bases between them. This CDR3 is built from 11 residues. CDR1 SGHAT and CDR2 FQNNGV come from the germline V gene. CDR3 sequence: CASSLAVEQFF. In DNA, the CDR3 is TGTGCCAGCAGCTTAGCAGTTGAGCAGTTCTTC.

The V and J genes are TRBV27 and TRBJ1-1, with D possibly TRBD1 on 6 matching bases. CDR3 size: 14 residues. V gave up 0 bases and J gave up 7 bases, with 12 bases separating them. Germline V gene sequence: CDR1 MNHEY, CDR2 SMNVEV (reference sequence). CDR3 region: CASSLSRGLDEAFF. The CDR3 coding sequence is TGTGCCAGCAGTTTATCAAGGGGGTTGGATGAAGCTTTCTTT.

The genes are TRBV27 and TRBJ2-7; the match to TRBD1 covers 7 bases. The length of the CDR3 is 13 residues. V lost 5 bases and J lost 2; bases outside the gene matches: 3. The germline gives CDR1 MNHEY, CDR2 SMNVEV (reference sequence). The CDR3 DNA reads as TGTGCCAGCAGTCCGACAGGGACCTACGAGCAGTACTTC. Translation: CASSPTGTYEQYF.

The rearrangement joins TRBV7-9 to TRBJ2-5, with a possible D match to TRBD2 (6 bases). CDR3 length equals 13 residues. The germline V gene has CDR1 SEHNR and CDR2 FQNEAQ (reference sequence). Trimming took off 4 bases at V and 6 bases at J, with 12 bases between the two ends. The CDR3 nucleotides read TGTGCCAGCAGCTCGGGGACTCGGCAGACCCAGTACTTC. Residues: CASSSGTRQTQYF.

This chain joins TRBV13 and TRBJ2-2; no firm D call. CDR1 and CDR2 (germline): PRHDT, FYEKMQ (reference sequence). Deletions cut 0 bases from V and 1 base from J, with 9 bases between. The CDR3 is 16 amino acids. The CDR3 spells CASSLGALGNTGELFF. As DNA, the CDR3 is TGTGCCAGCAGCTTAGGGGCGCTAGGGAACACCGGGGAGCTGTTTTTT.

This chain connects TRBV25-1 to TRBJ1-1; possibly TRBD1 for D (5 bases). V shed 6 bases and J shed 1 base, with 12 bases lying between them. This CDR3 comprises 14 residues. Germline lookup yields CDR1 MGHDK and CDR2 SYGVNS. The CDR3: CASSRVGQNTEAFF. The CDR3, as DNA: TGTGCCAGCAGCAGGGTGGGGCAGAACACTGAAGCTTTCTTT.

The chain uses TRBV10-3 and TRBJ1-1; TRBD1 agrees at 8 bases. The ends lost 3 bases at V and 1 base at J; junction bases unmatched: 4. Germline CDR1 reads ENHRY; CDR2 reads SYGVKD. There are 15 residues in the CDR3. This chain's CDR3 is CAISDDRGSNTEAFF. In nucleotides, the CDR3 is TGTGCCATCAGTGATGACAGGGGATCGAACACTGAAGCTTTCTTT.

Of note for this clone: One end of the junction does not line up with germline, which may come from a read error. The V call is TRBV4-3, the J call TRBJ2-1; 10 bases fit TRBD1. Germline lookup yields CDR1 LGHNA and CDR2 YSLEER. The CDR3 covers 14 residues. The CDR3 region has the DNA TGCGCCAGCAGCCAGGACAGGGGGTACAATGTGCAGTTCTTC. It is translated as CASSQDRGYNVQFF.